This T cell receptor (beta chain) is from a study of T cell repertoires in ileal Crohn's disease. Study-level information: Postoperative therapy was given to about half: fewer than 14 thiopurines, 15 to 20 anti-TNF agents. General study points: Every patient over 26.8% clonality showed endoscopic recurrence.

Around 490 nanograms of biopsy DNA per sample underwent TCRB immunosequencing. TCRdb's table, derived via immunoSEQ multiplex PCR, lists solely in-frame clones and lacks some. The data hold about 9,600 clones, with less than 85% observed a single time. To note about this clone: Its cognate antigen is unknown. Germline is not matched at one junction end, which may reflect a read error.

Patients were adults with ileal or ileocolonic Crohn's disease needing resection. The germline V gene encodes CDR1 MNHNY and CDR2 SVGAGI (reference sequence). The CDR3 length is 16 residues. The chain carries TRBV6-6 and TRBJ1-3, with a possible D match to TRBD1 (6 bases). Sample: ileal tissue. This receptor was taken from an adult with Crohn's disease. Written as DNA, the CDR3 is TGTGCCAGCAGTGACTCCTGGACAGCCTCTGGAAACACCATATATTTT. Amino acid sequence: CASSDSWTASGNTIYF.